A selection of T cell receptor beta chains follows, all from one sample in a study of blood T cells in healthy people across ages. TCRdb fed the 5' RACE reads into MiXCR, producing one record per CDR3 protein. The sample holds around 1.5 million distinct CDR3 sequences, almost 35% seen once. Sequencing input: blood. All receptors come from a woman in her twenties or thirties in good health. CDR3s include the opening cysteine and the closing phenylalanine or tryptophan. The D gene is left open where the match is weak. Rows may omit the clone size; those that give it use once, few, many or a size class.

V	size	J	D	DNA	CDR3
TRBV30	few	TRBJ2-5	NA	TGTGCCTGGAGTGTACAGGGCCAAGAGACCCAGTACTTC	CAWSVQGQETQYF
TRBV19	few	TRBJ2-7	NA	TGTGCCAGTAGTCCACAGGGATCCACCTACGAGCAGTACTTC	CASSPQGSTYEQYF
TRBV5-6	NA	TRBJ2-7	TRBD2	TGTGCCAGCAGCTTGGACGGACCAGCGGGAGGGCCCTCCTACGAGCAGTACTTC	CASSLDGPAGGPSYEQYF
TRBV20-1	few	TRBJ1-4	TRBD1	TGCAGTGCTAGCAGGGGGAGAAATACTAATGAAAAACTGTTTTTT	CSASRGRNTNEKLFF
TRBV10-3	NA	TRBJ2-3	NA	TGTGCTCTTGGGACATCCCCTAGCACAGATACGCAGTATTTT	CALGTSPSTDTQYF
TRBV7-9	NA	TRBJ2-3	NA	TGTGCCAGCAGGGGGACCGCCGGGGATACGCAGTATTTT	CASRGTAGDTQYF
TRBV14	NA	TRBJ2-3	NA	TGTGCCGGCAGCCAAGAGGACTACCTGACGCAGTATTTT	CAGSQEDYLTQYF
TRBV29-1	NA	TRBJ1-5	NA	TGCAGCGTTCGACAGCCTTTCCCGGATCAGCCCCAGCATTTT	CSVRQPFPDQPQHF
TRBV5-1	few	TRBJ1-2	TRBD1	TGCGCCAGCAGCTGGGGACAGGAGCGTAACTATGGCTACACCTTC	CASSWGQERNYGYTF
TRBV5-1	few	TRBJ2-7	NA	TGCGCCAGCAGCGAGGGACCGAACTACGAGCAGTACTTC	CASSEGPNYEQYF
TRBV2	few	TRBJ1-1	TRBD1	TGTGCCAGCAGGATAGGGACAGGGGGCAGAAACACTGAAGCTTTCTTT	CASRIGTGGRNTEAFF
TRBV4-1	NA	TRBJ2-7	TRBD2	TGCGCCAGCAGCCAAGAGGCTAGCGGGACCTACGAGCAGTACTTC	CASSQEASGTYEQYF
TRBV9	NA	TRBJ2-1	TRBD2	TGTGCCAGCAGCGTAGAGGCCCCGGGGAGCGGGAAATACAATGAGCAGTTCTTC	CASSVEAPGSGKYNEQFF
TRBV20-1	few	TRBJ1-2	NA	TGCAGTGGCGAGAGGGGCTCATATGGCTACACCTTC	CSGERGSYGYTF
TRBV6-1	NA	TRBJ2-2	NA	TGTGCCAGCAGTGTGACTAGCGGGGAGCTGTTTTTT	CASSVTSGELFF
TRBV12-3/TRBV12-4	NA	TRBJ2-5	TRBD1	TGTGCCAGCAGTGACGACAGGGGAGGAGAGACCCAGTACTTC	CASSDDRGGETQYF
TRBV3-1	once	TRBJ1-6	TRBD1	TGTGCCAGCAGCCGCAACCCGGGGACAGCGCAACCACCCCTCCACTTT	CASSRNPGTAQPPLHF
TRBV25-1	many	TRBJ2-5	NA	TGTGCCAGCAGTGAATTGGGTATAGACCAAGAGACCCAGTACTTC	CASSELGIDQETQYF
TRBV27	NA	TRBJ2-7	TRBD2	TGTGCCAGCAGTTCCCAACGGACTAGCGGGGCCTACGAGCAGTACTTC	CASSSQRTSGAYEQYF
TRBV12-3/TRBV12-4	NA	TRBJ2-1	NA	TGTGGACCGCCAAGATACAATGAGCAGTTCTTC	CGPPRYNEQFF
TRBV2	once	TRBJ2-3	TRBD2	TGTGCCAGCAGTGAGAGGCGGGGGGGAACAGATACGCAGTATTTT	CASSERRGGTDTQYF
TRBV12-3/TRBV12-4	NA	TRBJ2-7	NA	TGTGCCAGCAGTTTTAGTGCACAGTACGAGCAGTACTTC	CASSFSAQYEQYF
TRBV29-1	NA	TRBJ2-7	TRBD2	TGCAGCGCAGCGGGGGGGCCCCCCTACGAGCAGTACTTC	CSAAGGPPYEQYF
TRBV3-1	NA	TRBJ2-5	NA	TGTGCCAGCAGCCAAGATGGGCTACAGCAAGAGACCCAGTACTTC	CASSQDGLQQETQYF
TRBV4-1	few	TRBJ2-7	TRBD1	TGCGCCAGCAGCCCCTGGACAGGGGGCGCGGGATACGAGCAGTACTTC	CASSPWTGGAGYEQYF
TRBV7-9	NA	TRBJ2-3	TRBD1	TGTGCCAGCAGCTTATGGCGGACAGGGAGGACAGATACGCAGTATTTT	CASSLWRTGRTDTQYF
TRBV9	NA	TRBJ2-1	TRBD2	TGTGCCAGCAGCGTAGATGGTAGCGGGAGGGCCGGGGATGAGCAGTTCTTC	CASSVDGSGRAGDEQFF
TRBV6-2/TRBV6-3	few	TRBJ2-3	TRBD2	TGTGCCAGCAGTTACCTCCCTAGCGGGTCTAGGAGCACAGATACGCAGTATTTT	CASSYLPSGSRSTDTQYF
TRBV30	NA	TRBJ2-1	TRBD2	TGTGCCTGGAGTGCTGGCGGGAGTTTAAAGGGGCAGTTCTTC	CAWSAGGSLKGQFF
TRBV7-8	few	TRBJ1-1	TRBD1	TGTGCCAGCAGCCCCCGTTATACAGGGGGCGGGAGCACTGAAGCTTTCTTT	CASSPRYTGGGSTEAFF
TRBV7-2	many	TRBJ2-7	TRBD2	TGTGCCAGCAGCTTAAGCAGCGGGAGGATGCCCTACGAGCAGTACTTC	CASSLSSGRMPYEQYF
TRBV5-5	NA	TRBJ1-2	NA	TGTGCCAGCAGCGCCCCCACGCTCTATGGCTACACCTTC	CASSAPTLYGYTF
TRBV24-1	NA	TRBJ2-7	TRBD2	TGTGCCACCAGTGATAGCCACCGGGGGGACGAGCAGTACTTC	CATSDSHRGDEQYF
TRBV7-9	many	TRBJ2-7	NA	TGTGCCAGCAGCTGGGGAAACGAGCAGTACTTC	CASSWGNEQYF
TRBV29-1	many	TRBJ2-7	NA	TGCAGCGCCCGTGGGACGGCCTACGAGCAGTACTTC	CSARGTAYEQYF
TRBV7-9	few	TRBJ2-5	NA	TGTGCCAGCAGCTTAGACGCCGACCAAGAGACCCAGTACTTC	CASSLDADQETQYF
TRBV4-1	NA	TRBJ1-2	TRBD1	TGCGCCAGCAGCCAGCAACAGGGGTTTCGCTATGGCTACACCTTC	CASSQQQGFRYGYTF
TRBV7-9	NA	TRBJ2-5	TRBD2	TGTGCCAGCAGCCCACTGACTAGCGGGAGGGCGGGGGAGACCCAGTACTTC	CASSPLTSGRAGETQYF
TRBV7-8	NA	TRBJ2-7	TRBD2	TGTGCCAGCAGCTTAGGGGGACTAGCGGGTAGGAGCTACGAGCAGTACTTC	CASSLGGLAGRSYEQYF
TRBV10-3	few	TRBJ2-2	TRBD2	TGTGCCATCAGTGAACTGACTAGCAGCAACACCGGGGAGCTGTTTTTT	CAISELTSSNTGELFF
TRBV12-3/TRBV12-4	NA	TRBJ1-2	TRBD1	TGTGCCAGCAGTCCACGGACTGAGGGGGCAGACTATGGCTACACCTTC	CASSPRTEGADYGYTF
TRBV29-1	many	TRBJ2-1	NA	TGCAGCGTCCCTGTGAAACGGTGGGAGCAGTTCTTC	CSVPVKRWEQFF
TRBV10-3	NA	TRBJ2-1	NA	TGTGCCATCAGTCCGGGGGAACAAGAGACTCAGTTCTTC	CAISPGEQETQFF
TRBV27	NA	TRBJ2-6	NA	TGTGCCAGCAGTTCGACAGGTTGGGCAGGTGCCAACGTCCTGACTTTC	CASSSTGWAGANVLTF
TRBV28	NA	TRBJ1-1	TRBD1	TGTGCCAGCAACCCAGGGGGCTGGACTGAAGCTTTCTTT	CASNPGGWTEAFF
TRBV12-3/TRBV12-4	NA	TRBJ2-3	TRBD1	TGTGCCAGCAGTCCAGCGACCGGGACAGGGAGCACAGATACGCAGTATTTT	CASSPATGTGSTDTQYF
TRBV9	few	TRBJ2-7	NA	TGTGCCAGCAGCGTAGACCCGGGCTTGCACTACGAGCAGTACTTC	CASSVDPGLHYEQYF
TRBV3-1	few	TRBJ1-1	NA	TGTGCCAGCAGCCCTAGACAGATTAACACTGAAGCTTTCTTT	CASSPRQINTEAFF
TRBV4-2	NA	TRBJ2-4	TRBD2	TGTACCAGCAGCCAAGAAGTGCTAGCGGGAGGGCCCGAAAACATTCAGTACTTC	CTSSQEVLAGGPENIQYF
TRBV20-1	NA	TRBJ1-1	TRBD1	TGCAGTGCTGCGGACAGGGGGCGAAATACTGAAGCTTTCTTT	CSAADRGRNTEAFF
TRBV5-1	NA	TRBJ2-3	NA	TGCGCCAGCAGCTTTGAGGGAGTTCCCCCGGGGCAGTATTTT	CASSFEGVPPGQYF
TRBV28	NA	TRBJ2-1	NA	TGTGCCAGCAGTTGGGGCGCTAGGGGATCCTACAATGAGCAGTTCTTC	CASSWGARGSYNEQFF
TRBV20-1	NA	TRBJ2-7	TRBD2	TGCAGTGCTAGAGATCTCAGGGCTGGTAGCGGGGCCTACGAGCGGTACTTC	CSARDLRAGSGAYERYF
TRBV14	NA	TRBJ1-1	NA	TGTGCCAGCAGCCGAGAGATACGTTCTGAAGCTTTCTTT	CASSREIRSEAFF
TRBV7-9	NA	TRBJ2-1	NA	TGTGCCAGCAGCCCCCTTTTAGGGGACAATGAGCAGTTCTTC	CASSPLLGDNEQFF
TRBV7-2	few	TRBJ1-2	NA	TGTGCCAGCAGCTCCGCGATCTATGGCTACACCTTC	CASSSAIYGYTF